This entry is about one T cell receptor (beta chain). The sample is drawn from a study of blood T cell repertoires in COVID-19. In the study overall: Collection of acute and convalescent COVID-19 samples took place in the United States, Italy and Spain. Sample material is recorded as cDNA or gDNA derived from T cells, B-cell-depleted T cells, or PBMCs.

Germline V gene sequence: CDR1 SGHRS, CDR2 YFSETQ. CDR3 size: 13 residues. V shed 0 bases and J shed 5 bases, with 6 bases lying between them. Original handling: It was from reference gene primer amplification that nucleated cell counts were estimated. Assay: immunoSEQ multiplex PCR; the TCRdb copy retains only in-frame clones and omits some. V and J calls and clone size are copied from that table; D and trimming were computed from the DNA. The sample includes 250,000 or so clones, approximately 85% of them seen just once. The sequence was collected from an elderly man with acute or convalescent COVID-19. The chain uses TRBV5-1 and TRBJ2-1; unclear D gene. Sequencing input: peripheral blood. CDR3 nucleotide sequence: TGCGCCAGCAGCTTGGTCTTAAACAATGAGCAGTTCTTC. As protein: CASSLVLNNEQFF.